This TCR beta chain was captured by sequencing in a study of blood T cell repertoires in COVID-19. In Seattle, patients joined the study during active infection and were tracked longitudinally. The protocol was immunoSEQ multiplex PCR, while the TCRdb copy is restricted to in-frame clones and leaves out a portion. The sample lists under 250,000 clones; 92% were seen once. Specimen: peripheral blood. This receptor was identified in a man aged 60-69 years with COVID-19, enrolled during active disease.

The CDR3 loop is CASRRNSGSTDTQYF. CDR3 nucleotide sequence: TGTGCCAGCAGAAGGAATTCGGGGAGCACAGATACGCAGTATTTT. This chain links TRBV9 with TRBJ2-3; possibly TRBD2 for D (5 bases). V lost 5 bases and J lost 0, with 13 bases in between. The germline gives CDR1 SGDLS, CDR2 YYNGEE. The CDR3 has 15 residues.